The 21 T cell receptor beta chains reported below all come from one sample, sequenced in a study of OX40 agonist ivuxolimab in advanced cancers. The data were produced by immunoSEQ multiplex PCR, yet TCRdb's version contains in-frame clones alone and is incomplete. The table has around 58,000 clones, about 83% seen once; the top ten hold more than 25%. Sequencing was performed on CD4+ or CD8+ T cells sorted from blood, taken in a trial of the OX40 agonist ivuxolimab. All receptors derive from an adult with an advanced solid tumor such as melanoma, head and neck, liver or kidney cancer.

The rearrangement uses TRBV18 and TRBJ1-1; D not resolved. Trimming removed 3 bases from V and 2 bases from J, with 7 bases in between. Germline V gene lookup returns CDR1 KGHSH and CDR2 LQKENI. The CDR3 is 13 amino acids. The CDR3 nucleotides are TGTGCCAGCTCACCTTTGGCCAACACTGAAGCTTTCTTT. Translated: CASSPLANTEAFF.

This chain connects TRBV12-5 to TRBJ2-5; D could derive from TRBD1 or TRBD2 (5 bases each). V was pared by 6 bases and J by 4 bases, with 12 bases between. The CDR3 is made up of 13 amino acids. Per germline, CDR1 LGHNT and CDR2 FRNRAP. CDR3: CASGGSGTETQYF. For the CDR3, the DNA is TGTGCTAGTGGCGGGTCAGGGACAGAGACCCAGTACTTC.

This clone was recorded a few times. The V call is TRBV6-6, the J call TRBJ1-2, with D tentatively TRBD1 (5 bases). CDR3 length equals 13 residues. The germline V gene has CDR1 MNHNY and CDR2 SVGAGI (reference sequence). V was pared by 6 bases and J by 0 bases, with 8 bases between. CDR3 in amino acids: CASSPGTNYGYTF. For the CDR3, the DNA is TGTGCCAGCAGCCCAGGGACTAACTATGGCTACACCTTC.

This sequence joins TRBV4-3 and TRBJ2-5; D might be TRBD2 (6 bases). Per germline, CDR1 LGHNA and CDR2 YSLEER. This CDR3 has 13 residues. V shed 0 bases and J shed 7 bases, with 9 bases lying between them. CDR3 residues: CASSQEARGTQYF. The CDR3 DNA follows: TGCGCCAGCAGCCAAGAGGCGCGGGGGACCCAGTACTTC.

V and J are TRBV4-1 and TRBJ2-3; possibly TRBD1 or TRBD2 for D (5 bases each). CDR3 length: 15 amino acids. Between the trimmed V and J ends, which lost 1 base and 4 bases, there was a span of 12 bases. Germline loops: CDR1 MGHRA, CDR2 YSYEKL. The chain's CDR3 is CASSQGGVGADTQYF. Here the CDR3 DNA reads TGCGCCAGCAGCCAAGGAGGGGTAGGAGCAGATACGCAGTATTTT.

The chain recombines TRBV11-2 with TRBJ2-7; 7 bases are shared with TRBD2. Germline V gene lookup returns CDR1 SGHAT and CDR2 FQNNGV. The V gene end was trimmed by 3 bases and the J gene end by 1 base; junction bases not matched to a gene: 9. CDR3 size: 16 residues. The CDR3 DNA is TGTGCCAGCAGCTTCAGTAGACTAGCCGGATCCTACGAGCAGTACTTC. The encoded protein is CASSFSRLAGSYEQYF.

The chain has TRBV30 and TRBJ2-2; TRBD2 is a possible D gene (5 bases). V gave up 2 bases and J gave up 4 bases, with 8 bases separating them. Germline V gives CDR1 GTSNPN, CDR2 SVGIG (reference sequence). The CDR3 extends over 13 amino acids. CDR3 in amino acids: CAWSRRATGELFF. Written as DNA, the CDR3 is TGTGCCTGGAGTCGGCGGGCCACCGGGGAGCTGTTTTTT.

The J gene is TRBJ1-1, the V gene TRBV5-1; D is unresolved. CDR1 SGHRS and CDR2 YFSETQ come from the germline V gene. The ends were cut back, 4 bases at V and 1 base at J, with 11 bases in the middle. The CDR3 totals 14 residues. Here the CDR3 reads CASSPDPTNTEAFF. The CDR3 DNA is TGCGCCAGCAGCCCCGACCCGACGAACACTGAAGCTTTCTTT.

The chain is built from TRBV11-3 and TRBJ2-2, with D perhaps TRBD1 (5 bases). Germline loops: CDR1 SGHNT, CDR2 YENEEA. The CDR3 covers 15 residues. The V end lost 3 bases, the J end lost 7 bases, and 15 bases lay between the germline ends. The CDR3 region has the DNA TGTGCCAGCAGCTTTGTTTCAGGGTCGAGCGGGGAGCTGTTTTTT. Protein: CASSFVSGSSGELFF.

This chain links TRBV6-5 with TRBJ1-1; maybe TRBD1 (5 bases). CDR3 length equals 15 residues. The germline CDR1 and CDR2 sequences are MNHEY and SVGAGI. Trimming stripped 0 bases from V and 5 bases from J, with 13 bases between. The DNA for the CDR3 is TGTGCCAGCAGTTACTCGGTTCGGGGGAAGACTGAAGCTTTCTTT. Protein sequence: CASSYSVRGKTEAFF.

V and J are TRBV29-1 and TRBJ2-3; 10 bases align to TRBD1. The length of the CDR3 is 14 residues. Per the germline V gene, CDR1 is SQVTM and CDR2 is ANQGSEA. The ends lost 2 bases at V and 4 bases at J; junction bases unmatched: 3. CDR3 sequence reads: CSVERTGGADTQYF. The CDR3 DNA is TGCAGCGTTGAACGGACAGGGGGGGCAGATACGCAGTATTTT.

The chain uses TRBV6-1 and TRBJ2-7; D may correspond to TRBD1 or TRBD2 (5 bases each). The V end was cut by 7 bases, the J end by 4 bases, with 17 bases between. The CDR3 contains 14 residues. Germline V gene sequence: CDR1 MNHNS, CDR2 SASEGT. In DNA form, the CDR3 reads TGTGCCAGCACCCCACAGAAAGGGACGTACGAGCAGTACTTC. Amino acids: CASTPQKGTYEQYF.

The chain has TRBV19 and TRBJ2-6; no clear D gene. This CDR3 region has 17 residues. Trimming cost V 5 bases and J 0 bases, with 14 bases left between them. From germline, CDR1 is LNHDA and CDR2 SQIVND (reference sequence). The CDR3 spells CASSSWLGDSGANVLTF. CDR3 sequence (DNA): TGTGCCAGTAGTTCCTGGCTCGGAGACTCTGGGGCCAACGTCCTGACTTTC.

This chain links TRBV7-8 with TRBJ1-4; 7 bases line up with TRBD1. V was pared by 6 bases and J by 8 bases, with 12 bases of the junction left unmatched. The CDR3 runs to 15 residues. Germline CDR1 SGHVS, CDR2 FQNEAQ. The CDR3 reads CASRSMTGIAEKLFF. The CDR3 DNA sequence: TGTGCCAGCAGATCAATGACAGGGATTGCGGAAAAACTGTTTTTT.

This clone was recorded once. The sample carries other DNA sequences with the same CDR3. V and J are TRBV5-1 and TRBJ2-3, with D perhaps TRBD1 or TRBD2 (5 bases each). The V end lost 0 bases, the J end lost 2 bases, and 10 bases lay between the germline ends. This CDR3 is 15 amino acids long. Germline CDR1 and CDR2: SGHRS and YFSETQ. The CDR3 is CASSLVGDSTDTQYF. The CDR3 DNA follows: TGCGCCAGCAGCTTGGTGGGGGATTCCACAGATACGCAGTATTTT.

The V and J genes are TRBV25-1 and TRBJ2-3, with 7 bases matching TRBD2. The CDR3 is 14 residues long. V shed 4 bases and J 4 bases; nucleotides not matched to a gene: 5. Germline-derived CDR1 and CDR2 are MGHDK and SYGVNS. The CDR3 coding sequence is TGTGCCAGCAGTGGCGCGGGAGATTCAGATACGCAGTATTTT. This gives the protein CASSGAGDSDTQYF.

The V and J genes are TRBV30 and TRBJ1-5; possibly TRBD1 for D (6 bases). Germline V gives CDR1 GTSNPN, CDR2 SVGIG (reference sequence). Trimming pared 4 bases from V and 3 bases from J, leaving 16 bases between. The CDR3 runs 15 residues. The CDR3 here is CAWKGGAAYNQPQHF. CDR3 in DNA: TGTGCCTGGAAGGGGGGGGCGGCCTACAATCAGCCCCAGCATTTT.

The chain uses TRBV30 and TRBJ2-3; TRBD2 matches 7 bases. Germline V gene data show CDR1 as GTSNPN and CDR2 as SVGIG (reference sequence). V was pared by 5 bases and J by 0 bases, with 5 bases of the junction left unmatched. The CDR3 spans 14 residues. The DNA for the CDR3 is TGTGCCTGGGGAAACGGGGGGAGCACAGATACGCAGTATTTT. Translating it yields CAWGNGGSTDTQYF.

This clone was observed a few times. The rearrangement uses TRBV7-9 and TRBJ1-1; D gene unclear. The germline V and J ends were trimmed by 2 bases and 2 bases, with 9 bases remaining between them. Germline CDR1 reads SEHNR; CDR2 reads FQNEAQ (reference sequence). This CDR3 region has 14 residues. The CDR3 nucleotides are TGTGCCAGCAGCTTAAACGCAGGCAACACTGAAGCTTTCTTT. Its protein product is CASSLNAGNTEAFF.

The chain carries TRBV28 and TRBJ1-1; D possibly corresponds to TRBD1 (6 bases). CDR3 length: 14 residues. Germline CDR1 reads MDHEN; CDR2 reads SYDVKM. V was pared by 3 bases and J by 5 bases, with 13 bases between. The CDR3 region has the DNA TGTGCCAGCAGTTTTGGACGGGGGCGGACTGAAGCTTTCTTT. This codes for CASSFGRGRTEAFF.

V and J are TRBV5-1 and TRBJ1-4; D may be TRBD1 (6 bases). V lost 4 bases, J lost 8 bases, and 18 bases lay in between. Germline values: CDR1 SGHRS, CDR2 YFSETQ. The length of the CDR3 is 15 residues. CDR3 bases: TGCGCCAGCAGCCGAACCCCAGGGGCGCAGGAAAAACTGTTTTTT. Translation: CASSRTPGAQEKLFF.